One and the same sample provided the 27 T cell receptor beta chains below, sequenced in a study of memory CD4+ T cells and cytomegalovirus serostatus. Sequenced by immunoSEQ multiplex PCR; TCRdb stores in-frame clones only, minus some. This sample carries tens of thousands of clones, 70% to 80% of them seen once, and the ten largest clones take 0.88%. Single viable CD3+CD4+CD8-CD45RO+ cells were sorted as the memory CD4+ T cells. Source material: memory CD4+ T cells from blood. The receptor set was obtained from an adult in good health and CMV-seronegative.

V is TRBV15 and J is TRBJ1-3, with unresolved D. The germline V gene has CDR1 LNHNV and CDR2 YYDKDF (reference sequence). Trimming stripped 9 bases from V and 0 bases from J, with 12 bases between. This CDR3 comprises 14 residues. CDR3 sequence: CATSLEDSGNTIYF. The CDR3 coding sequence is TGTGCCACGTCGTTGGAAGACTCTGGAAACACCATATATTTT.

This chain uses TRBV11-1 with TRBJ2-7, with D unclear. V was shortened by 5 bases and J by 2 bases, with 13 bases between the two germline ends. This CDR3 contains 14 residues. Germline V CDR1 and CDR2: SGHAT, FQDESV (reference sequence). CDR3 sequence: CASSRRRPPYEQYF. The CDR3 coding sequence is TGTGCCAGCAGCCGCAGGCGTCCCCCCTACGAGCAGTACTTC.

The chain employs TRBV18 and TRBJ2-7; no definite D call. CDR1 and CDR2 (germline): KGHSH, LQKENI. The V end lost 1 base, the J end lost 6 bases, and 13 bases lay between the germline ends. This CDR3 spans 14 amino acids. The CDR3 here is CASSPLQAGREQYF. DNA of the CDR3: TGTGCCAGCTCACCACTTCAGGCTGGTCGCGAGCAGTACTTC.

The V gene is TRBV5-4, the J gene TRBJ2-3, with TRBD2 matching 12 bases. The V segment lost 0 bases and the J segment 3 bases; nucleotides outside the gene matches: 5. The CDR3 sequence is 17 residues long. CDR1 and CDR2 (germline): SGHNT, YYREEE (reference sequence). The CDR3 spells CASSLASGGARTDTQYF. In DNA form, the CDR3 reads TGTGCCAGCAGCTTGGCTAGCGGGGGGGCCAGAACAGATACGCAGTATTTT.

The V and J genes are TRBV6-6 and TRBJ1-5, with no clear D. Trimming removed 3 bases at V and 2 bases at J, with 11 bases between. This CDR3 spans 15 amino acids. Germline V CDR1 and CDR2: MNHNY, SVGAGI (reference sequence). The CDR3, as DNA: TGTGCCAGCAGTTATCGTACCACAGGCAATCAGCCCCAGCATTTT. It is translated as CASSYRTTGNQPQHF.

The CDR3 here is CASSYSVTRVNTEAFF. The DNA of the CDR3 is TGTGCCAGCAGTTACAGTGTGACACGGGTGAACACTGAAGCTTTCTTT. This chain joins TRBV6-6 and TRBJ1-1; D is ambiguous. The ends were cut back, 2 bases at V and 0 bases at J, with 13 bases in the middle. CDR3 size: 16 residues. Germline V gives CDR1 MNHNY, CDR2 SVGAGI (reference sequence).

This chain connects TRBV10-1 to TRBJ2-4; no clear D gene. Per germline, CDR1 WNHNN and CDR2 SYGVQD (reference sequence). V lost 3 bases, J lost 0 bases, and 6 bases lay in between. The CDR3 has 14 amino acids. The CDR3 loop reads CASSDSGAKNIQYF. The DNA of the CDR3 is TGCGCCAGCAGTGACTCGGGAGCCAAAAACATTCAGTACTTC.

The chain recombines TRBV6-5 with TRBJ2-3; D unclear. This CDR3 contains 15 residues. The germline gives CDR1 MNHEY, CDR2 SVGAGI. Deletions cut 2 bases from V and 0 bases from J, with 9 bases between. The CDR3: CASSYTLTSTDTQYF. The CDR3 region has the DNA TGTGCCAGCAGTTACACCTTGACTAGCACAGATACGCAGTATTTT.

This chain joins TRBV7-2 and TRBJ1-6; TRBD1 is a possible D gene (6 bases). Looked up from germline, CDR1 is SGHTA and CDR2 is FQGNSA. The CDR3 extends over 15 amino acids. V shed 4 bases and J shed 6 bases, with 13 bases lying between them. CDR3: CASSWRGGANSPLHF. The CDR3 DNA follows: TGTGCCAGCAGCTGGCGTGGGGGGGCTAATTCACCCCTCCACTTT.

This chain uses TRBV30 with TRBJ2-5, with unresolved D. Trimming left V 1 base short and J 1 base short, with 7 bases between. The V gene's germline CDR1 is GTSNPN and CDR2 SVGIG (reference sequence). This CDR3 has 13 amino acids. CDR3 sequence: CAWSGGFQETQYF. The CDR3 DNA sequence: TGTGCCTGGAGTGGTGGCTTCCAAGAGACCCAGTACTTC.

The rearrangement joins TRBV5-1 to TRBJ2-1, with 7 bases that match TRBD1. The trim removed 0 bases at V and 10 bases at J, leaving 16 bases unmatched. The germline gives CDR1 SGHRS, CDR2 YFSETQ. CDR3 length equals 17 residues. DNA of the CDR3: TGCGCCAGCAGCTTGGCTGCTTGGGGGACAGCCAGCAGGGAGCAGTTCTTC. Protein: CASSLAAWGTASREQFF. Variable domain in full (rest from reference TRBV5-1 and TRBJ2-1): KAGVTQTPRYLIKTRGQQVTLSCSPISGHRSVSWYQQTPGQGLQFLFEYFSETQRNKGNFPGRFSGRQFSNSRSEMNVSTLELGDSALYLCASSLAAWGTASREQFFGPGTRLTVL.

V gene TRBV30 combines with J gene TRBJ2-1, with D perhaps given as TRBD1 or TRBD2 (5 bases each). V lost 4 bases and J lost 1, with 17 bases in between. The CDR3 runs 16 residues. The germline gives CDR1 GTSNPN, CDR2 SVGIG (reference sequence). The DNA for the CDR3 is TGTGCCTGGAAGAAGGGGACGTCAAGGTCCTACAATGAGCAGTTCTTC. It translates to CAWKKGTSRSYNEQFF.

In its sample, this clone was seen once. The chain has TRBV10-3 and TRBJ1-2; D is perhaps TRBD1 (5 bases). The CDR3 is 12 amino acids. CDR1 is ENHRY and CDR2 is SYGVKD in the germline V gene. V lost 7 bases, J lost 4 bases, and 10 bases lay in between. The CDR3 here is CAIKDDSYGYTF. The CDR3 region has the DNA TGTGCCATCAAAGACGACAGCTATGGCTACACCTTC.

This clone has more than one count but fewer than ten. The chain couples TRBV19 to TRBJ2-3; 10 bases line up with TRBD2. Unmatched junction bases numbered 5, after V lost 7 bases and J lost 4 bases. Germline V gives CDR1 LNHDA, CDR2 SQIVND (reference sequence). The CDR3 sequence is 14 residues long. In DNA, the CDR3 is TGTGCCAGTACCAAACTAGCGGGGTCAGATACGCAGTATTTT. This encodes CASTKLAGSDTQYF.

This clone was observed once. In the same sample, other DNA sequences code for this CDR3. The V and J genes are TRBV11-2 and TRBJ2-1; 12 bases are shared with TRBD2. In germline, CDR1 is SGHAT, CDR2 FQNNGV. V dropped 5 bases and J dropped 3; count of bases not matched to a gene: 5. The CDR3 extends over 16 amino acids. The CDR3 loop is CASSPRLAGVYNEQFF. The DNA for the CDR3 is TGTGCCAGCAGCCCAAGACTAGCGGGGGTCTACAATGAGCAGTTCTTC.

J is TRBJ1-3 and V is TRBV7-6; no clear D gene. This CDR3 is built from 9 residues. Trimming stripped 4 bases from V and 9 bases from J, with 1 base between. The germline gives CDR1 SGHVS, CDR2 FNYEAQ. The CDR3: CASSSTIYF. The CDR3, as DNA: TGTGCCAGCAGCTCCACCATATATTTT.

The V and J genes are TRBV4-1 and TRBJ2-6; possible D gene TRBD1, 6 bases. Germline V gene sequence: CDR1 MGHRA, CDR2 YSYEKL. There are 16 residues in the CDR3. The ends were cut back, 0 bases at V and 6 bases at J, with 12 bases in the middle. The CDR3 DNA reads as TGCGCCAGCAGCCAAGATAAGGACAGACAGGCCAACGTCCTGACTTTC. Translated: CASSQDKDRQANVLTF.

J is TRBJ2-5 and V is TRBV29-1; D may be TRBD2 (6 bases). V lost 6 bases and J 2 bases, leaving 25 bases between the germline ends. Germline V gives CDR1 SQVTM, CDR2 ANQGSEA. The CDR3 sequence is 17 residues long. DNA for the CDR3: TGCAGCGTGGGAAGGGCCCTGGACTACTCGAGTCAAGAGACCCAGTACTTC. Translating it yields CSVGRALDYSSQETQYF.

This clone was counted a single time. This CDR3 reads CASSARNYGYTF. CDR3 bases: TGTGCCAGCAGCGCCCGTAACTATGGCTACACCTTC. This rearrangement joins TRBV11-1 to TRBJ1-2; D call uncertain. There are 12 residues in the CDR3. Between the trimmed V and J ends, which lost 5 bases and 1 base, there was a span of 5 bases. The germline V gene encodes CDR1 SGHAT and CDR2 FQDESV (reference sequence). Full variable domain (outside the CDR3, taken from reference TRBV11-1 and TRBJ1-2): EAEVAQSPRYKITEKSQAVAFWCDPISGHATLYWYRQILGQGPELLVQFQDESVVDDSQLPKDRFSAERLKGVDSTLKIQPAELGDSAMYLCASSARNYGYTFGSGTRLTVV.

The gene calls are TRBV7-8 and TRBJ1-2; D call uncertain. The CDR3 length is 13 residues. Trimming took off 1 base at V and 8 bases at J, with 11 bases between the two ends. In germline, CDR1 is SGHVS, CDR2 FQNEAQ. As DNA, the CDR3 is TGTGCCAGCAGCTTAGACCCCAATGGGGGCTACACCTTC. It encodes CASSLDPNGGYTF.

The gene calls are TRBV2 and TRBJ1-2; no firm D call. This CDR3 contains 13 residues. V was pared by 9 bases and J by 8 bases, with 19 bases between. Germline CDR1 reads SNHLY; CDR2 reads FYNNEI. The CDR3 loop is CARSPFGEEGYTF. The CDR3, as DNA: TGTGCCAGGAGCCCCTTTGGAGAGGAGGGCTACACCTTC.

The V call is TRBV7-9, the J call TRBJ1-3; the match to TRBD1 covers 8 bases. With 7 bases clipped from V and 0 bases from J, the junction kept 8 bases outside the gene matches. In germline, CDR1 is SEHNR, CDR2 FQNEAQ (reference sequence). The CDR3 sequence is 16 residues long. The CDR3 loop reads CASTPGQGISGNTIYF. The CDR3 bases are TGTGCCAGCACCCCCGGACAGGGAATCTCTGGAAACACCATATATTTT.

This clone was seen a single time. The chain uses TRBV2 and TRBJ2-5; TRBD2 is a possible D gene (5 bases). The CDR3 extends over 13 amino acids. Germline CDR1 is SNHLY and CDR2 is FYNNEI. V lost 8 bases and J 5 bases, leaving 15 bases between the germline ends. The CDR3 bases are TGTGCCAGCCACCGTACTAGTGCGGAGACCCAGTACTTC. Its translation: CASHRTSAETQYF.

DNA of the CDR3: TGTGCCAGCAGTTTATTACAGGGAACCTACGAGCAGTACTTC. Protein sequence: CASSLLQGTYEQYF. J is TRBJ2-7 and V is TRBV27; possible D gene TRBD1, 6 bases. This CDR3 has 14 residues. V was clipped by 1 base and J by 2 bases, with 9 bases between them. Germline CDR1 MNHEY, CDR2 SMNVEV (reference sequence).

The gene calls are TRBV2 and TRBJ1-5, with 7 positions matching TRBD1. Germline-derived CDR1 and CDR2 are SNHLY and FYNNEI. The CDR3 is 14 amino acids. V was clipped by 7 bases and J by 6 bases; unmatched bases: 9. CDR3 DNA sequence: TGTGCCAGCAATTCAGGGGGGCAGGGTCAGCCCCAGCATTTT. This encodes CASNSGGQGQPQHF.

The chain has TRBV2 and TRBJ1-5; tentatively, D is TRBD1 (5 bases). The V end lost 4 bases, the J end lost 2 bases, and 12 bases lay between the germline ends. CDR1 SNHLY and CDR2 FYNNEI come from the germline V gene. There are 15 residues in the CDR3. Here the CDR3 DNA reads TGTGCCAGCAGTGGGGCAGGGCAGCGCAATCAGCCCCAGCATTTT. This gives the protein CASSGAGQRNQPQHF. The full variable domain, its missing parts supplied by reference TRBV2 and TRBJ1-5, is EPEVTQTPSHQVTQMGQEVILRCVPISNHLYFYWYRQILGQKVEFLVSFYNNEISEKSEIFDDQFSVERPDGSNFTLKIRSTKLEDSAMYFCASSGAGQRNQPQHFGDGTRLSIL.

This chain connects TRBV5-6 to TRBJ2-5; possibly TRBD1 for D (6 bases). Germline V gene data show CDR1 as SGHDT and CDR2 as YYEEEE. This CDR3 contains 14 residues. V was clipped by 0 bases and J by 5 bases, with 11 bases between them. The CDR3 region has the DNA TGTGCCAGCAGCTTGGCAACAGGGTGGGAGACCCAGTACTTC. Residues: CASSLATGWETQYF.